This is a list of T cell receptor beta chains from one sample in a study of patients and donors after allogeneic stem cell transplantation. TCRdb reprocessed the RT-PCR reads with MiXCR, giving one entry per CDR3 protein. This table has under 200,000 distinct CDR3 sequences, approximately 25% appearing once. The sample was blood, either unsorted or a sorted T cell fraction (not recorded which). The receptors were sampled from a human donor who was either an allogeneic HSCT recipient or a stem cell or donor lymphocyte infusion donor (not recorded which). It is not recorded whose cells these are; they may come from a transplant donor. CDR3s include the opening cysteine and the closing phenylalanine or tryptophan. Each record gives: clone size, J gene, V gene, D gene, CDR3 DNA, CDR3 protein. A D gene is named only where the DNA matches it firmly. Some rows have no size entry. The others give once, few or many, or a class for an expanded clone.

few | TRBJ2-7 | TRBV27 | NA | TGTGCCAGCAGTTTAGGGGGCAGCTCCTACGAGCAGTACTTC | CASSLGGSSYEQYF
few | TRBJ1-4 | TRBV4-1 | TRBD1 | TGCGCCAGCAGCCAAGTGGGACAGGGAGAAAAACTGTTTTTT | CASSQVGQGEKLFF
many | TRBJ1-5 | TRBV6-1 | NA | TGTGCCAGCAGTGAATTCTCGTTAGTATTGCAGCCCCAGCATTTT | CASSEFSLVLQPQHF
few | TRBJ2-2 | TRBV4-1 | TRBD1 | TGCGCCAGCAGCCAAGTAGGGGGCGCCTGGACCGGGGAGCTGTTTTTT | CASSQVGGAWTGELFF
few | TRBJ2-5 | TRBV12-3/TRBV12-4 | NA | TGTGCCAGCAGTTTACAAGGGATGGGGGAGACCCAGTACTTC | CASSLQGMGETQYF
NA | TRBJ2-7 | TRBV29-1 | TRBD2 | TGCAGCGCCGAACTAGCGGGGGCTAGCTACGAGCAGTACTTC | CSAELAGASYEQYF
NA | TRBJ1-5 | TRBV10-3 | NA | TGTGCCATCAGTGAGTCGGGGGGCCCTTATAGCAATCAGCCCCAGCATTTT | CAISESGGPYSNQPQHF
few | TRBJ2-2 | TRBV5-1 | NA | TGCGCCAGCAGCCCTGGCCCAGCGAACACCGGGGAGCTGTTTTTT | CASSPGPANTGELFF
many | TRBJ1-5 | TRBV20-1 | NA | TGCAGTGCTTTATCGGGGACCGCGAAGGCCCAGCATTTT | CSALSGTAKAQHF
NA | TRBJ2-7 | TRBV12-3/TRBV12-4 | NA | TGTGCCAGCAGTTACAGGGACTACGAGCAGTACTTC | CASSYRDYEQYF
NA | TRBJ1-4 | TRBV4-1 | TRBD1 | TGCGCCAGCAGCCCGACAGGGGTCCAAACCCCTAATGAAAAACTGTTTTTT | CASSPTGVQTPNEKLFF
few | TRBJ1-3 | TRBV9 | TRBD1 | TGTGCCAGCAGCGAGCTAGGGGGCTCAATAGGAAACACCATATATTTT | CASSELGGSIGNTIYF